Listed here are 25 T cell receptor beta chains from one sample, sequenced in a study of cytomegalovirus exposure and HLA in healthy donors. Profiling relied on immunoSEQ multiplex PCR, and the TCRdb table lists in-frame clones only, not all of them. This repertoire shows about 200,000 clones, less than 90% found once; its top ten account for 4.5% to 6%. The sample taken for sequencing was PBMCs. The origin of the receptors is a woman aged 18-29 years in good health and CMV-seronegative.

The V gene is TRBV5-1, the J gene TRBJ2-1; TRBD2 agrees at 7 bases. Unmatched junction bases numbered 17, after V lost 4 bases and J lost 4 bases. The CDR3 totals 18 residues. CDR1 and CDR2 from the germline V gene are SGHRS and YFSETQ. The CDR3 nucleotides are TGCGCCAGCAGCCCCGGGGCGGGGGACTCCATATCGTACAATGAGCAGTTCTTC. Translated, it gives CASSPGAGDSISYNEQFF. The complete variable domain, with remaining parts taken from reference TRBV5-1 and TRBJ2-1, reads KAGVTQTPRYLIKTRGQQVTLSCSPISGHRSVSWYQQTPGQGLQFLFEYFSETQRNKGNFPGRFSGRQFSNSRSEMNVSTLELGDSALYLCASSPGAGDSISYNEQFFGPGTRLTVL.

CDR3 region: CASSYDLQVFEQYF. The CDR3 DNA is TGTGCCAGCAGTTACGACCTCCAGGTTTTCGAGCAGTACTTC. This rearrangement joins TRBV6-5 to TRBJ2-7; D call uncertain. This CDR3 is built from 14 residues. V lost 2 bases to trimming and J lost 6 bases, with 14 bases between them. Per the germline V gene, CDR1 is MNHEY and CDR2 is SVGAGI.

The rearrangement joins TRBV27 to TRBJ2-1; D possibly corresponds to TRBD2 (5 bases). V was shortened by 3 bases and J by 8 bases, with 14 bases between the two germline ends. Germline assignment: CDR1 MNHEY and CDR2 SMNVEV (reference sequence). The CDR3 spans 14 residues. CDR3 loop: CASSLKDLDHEQFF. CDR3 nucleotides: TGTGCCAGCAGTTTGAAGGACTTAGACCATGAGCAGTTCTTC.

This chain connects TRBV6-5 to TRBJ2-5; D unclear. This CDR3 has 13 amino acids. Germline CDR1 reads MNHEY; CDR2 reads SVGAGI. Trimming left V 0 bases short and J 1 base short, with 3 bases between. The CDR3 region is CASSYSLQETQYF. DNA for the CDR3: TGTGCCAGCAGTTACTCGCTCCAAGAGACCCAGTACTTC.

This clone was counted a few times. The rearrangement links TRBV6-5 to TRBJ1-1; weak D call: TRBD1 (5 bases). V lost 8 bases, J lost 3 bases, and 13 bases lay in between. The CDR3 loop spans 13 amino acids. Germline V gene data show CDR1 as MNHEY and CDR2 as SVGAGI. As DNA, the CDR3 is TGTGCCAGCCAATGGGGGTTTGACACTGAAGCTTTCTTT. Translating gives CASQWGFDTEAFF.

V gene TRBV6-1 combines with J gene TRBJ2-7; maybe TRBD2 (7 bases). Germline CDR1 reads MNHNS; CDR2 reads SASEGT. The CDR3 totals 14 residues. Trimming cost V 7 bases and J 2 bases, with 15 bases left between them. The CDR3 sequence is CASTEWGGPYEQYF. CDR3 sequence (DNA): TGTGCCAGCACCGAGTGGGGGGGCCCCTACGAGCAGTACTTC.

CDR3 in amino acids: CASSDMGFSQPQHF. For the CDR3, the DNA is TGTGCCAGCAGTGATATGGGGTTCAGTCAGCCCCAGCATTTT. The chain employs TRBV2 and TRBJ1-5; the D is unclear. Germline lookup yields CDR1 SNHLY and CDR2 FYNNEI. CDR3 size: 14 residues. V lost 3 bases and J lost 6, with 12 bases in between.

In this sample, this clone turned up a few times. The chain uses TRBV29-1 and TRBJ1-5; no clear D gene. From germline, CDR1 is SQVTM and CDR2 ANQGSEA. The CDR3 loop spans 13 amino acids. V dropped 4 bases and J dropped 1 base, with 8 bases sitting between them. The CDR3 protein is CSVVVGSNQPQHF. CDR3 nucleotides: TGCAGCGTTGTCGTCGGGAGCAATCAGCCCCAGCATTTT.

This clone has only one observation. The rearrangement links TRBV27 to TRBJ1-2, with D possibly being TRBD1 (6 bases). CDR1 and CDR2 from the germline V gene are MNHEY and SMNVEV (reference sequence). Between the trimmed V and J ends, which lost 6 bases and 4 bases, there was a span of 15 bases. The CDR3 is 14 amino acids. CDR3 amino acids: CASSRGQGGYGYTF. The CDR3 DNA follows: TGTGCCAGCAGCCGGGGGCAGGGCGGCTATGGCTACACCTTC.

V gene TRBV6-6 combines with J gene TRBJ2-1, with 7 nucleotides matching TRBD1. CDR1 and CDR2 from the germline V gene are MNHNY and SVGAGI (reference sequence). The CDR3 covers 15 residues. V trimming: 5 bases; J trimming: 6 bases; junction bases outside the gene matches: 10. The CDR3 loop reads CASSTRGQFPNEQFF. Here the CDR3 DNA reads TGTGCCAGCAGTACTAGGGGGCAGTTTCCCAATGAGCAGTTCTTC.

The table lists this clone with a few counts. The rearrangement joins TRBV5-1 to TRBJ2-7, with D perhaps matching TRBD1 (5 bases). The CDR3 spans 14 residues. Germline CDR1 SGHRS, CDR2 YFSETQ. V shed 0 bases and J shed 3 bases, with 10 bases lying between them. The CDR3 sequence is CASSLDRPFYEQYF. CDR3 bases: TGCGCCAGCAGCTTGGACAGGCCATTCTACGAGCAGTACTTC.

The chain employs TRBV5-1 and TRBJ2-6, with D perhaps TRBD1 or TRBD2 (6 bases each). CDR1 SGHRS and CDR2 YFSETQ come from the germline V gene. The CDR3 has 17 residues. The V end was cut by 4 bases, the J end by 2 bases, with 16 bases between. In DNA form, the CDR3 reads TGCGCCAGCAGCGGAACCGGGGGCGGAGCTGGGGCCAACGTCCTGACTTTC. Its protein product is CASSGTGGGAGANVLTF.

The rearrangement links TRBV7-9 to TRBJ1-1; D gene uncertain. Trimming removed 4 bases at V and 7 bases at J, with 10 bases between. CDR3 length: 12 amino acids. Germline values: CDR1 SEHNR, CDR2 FQNEAQ (reference sequence). CDR3 region: CASSSFRGEAFF. CDR3 coding DNA: TGTGCCAGCAGCTCGTTCCGGGGTGAAGCTTTCTTT.

In nucleotides, the CDR3 is TGTGCCAGCAGGATGACAGGGTTTGAGCAGTTCTTC. Its translation is CASRMTGFEQFF. The genes are TRBV2 and TRBJ2-1; 7 nucleotides line up with TRBD1. The CDR3 has 12 amino acids. The germline gives CDR1 SNHLY, CDR2 FYNNEI. Unmatched junction bases numbered 5, after V lost 6 bases and J lost 9 bases.

This clone is a singleton in its sample. The chain has TRBV4-1 and TRBJ1-1, with D uncertain. V dropped 0 bases and J dropped 0 bases, with 14 bases sitting between them. CDR1 is MGHRA, CDR2 YSYEKL, per germline. The CDR3 covers 17 residues. CDR3 region: CASSQDPPGVMNTEAFF. CDR3 bases: TGCGCCAGCAGCCAAGATCCCCCAGGCGTCATGAACACTGAAGCTTTCTTT.

The rearrangement joins TRBV27 to TRBJ2-1; 10 bases map to TRBD2. Trimming removed 4 bases from V and 8 bases from J; junction bases left unmatched: 8. The CDR3 spans 15 residues. CDR1 MNHEY and CDR2 SMNVEV come from the germline V gene (reference sequence). The CDR3 nucleotides are TGTGCCAGCAGTTCCTTTAGCGGGGGGACTTATGAGCAGTTCTTC. Its translation is CASSSFSGGTYEQFF.

The chain couples TRBV11-2 to TRBJ1-1; D gene ambiguous. CDR1 is SGHAT and CDR2 is FQNNGV in the germline V gene. V dropped 5 bases and J dropped 1 base, with 8 bases sitting between them. This CDR3 spans 13 amino acids. The CDR3 DNA sequence: TGTGCCAGCAGCCCCGCACCGAACACTGAAGCTTTCTTT. As protein: CASSPAPNTEAFF.

The CDR3 DNA sequence: TGTGCCAGCAGCTGGGCCGGCGCGGACAATGAGCAGTTCTTC. This codes for CASSWAGADNEQFF. V gene TRBV2 combines with J gene TRBJ2-1; D uncertain. Germline CDR1 and CDR2: SNHLY and FYNNEI. V gave up 6 bases and J gave up 5 bases, with 14 bases separating them. The CDR3 extends over 14 amino acids.

The chain is built from TRBV18 and TRBJ2-5; TRBD2 might be the D (6 bases). CDR3 length equals 15 residues. Trimming stripped 5 bases from V and 0 bases from J, with 13 bases between. Per the germline V gene, CDR1 is KGHSH and CDR2 is LQKENI. Written as DNA, the CDR3 is TGTGCCAGCTCAGCGAGGCGGGGCAACCAAGAGACCCAGTACTTC. It yields the protein CASSARRGNQETQYF. Together with reference TRBV18 and TRBJ2-5, the CDR3 gives the full variable domain: NAGVMQNPRHLVRRRGQEARLRCSPMKGHSHVYWYRQLPEEGLKFMVYLQKENIIDESGMPKERFSAEFPKEGPSILRIQQVVRGDSAAYFCASSARRGNQETQYFGPGTRLLVL.

This clone occurred once. DNA of the CDR3: TGTGCCAGCGTTTTTCAGGGCATGAACACTGAAGCTTTCTTT. Residues: CASVFQGMNTEAFF. V gene TRBV2 combines with J gene TRBJ1-1, with D perhaps TRBD1 (5 bases). Trimming removed 8 bases from V and 0 bases from J, with 13 bases in between. The CDR3 consists of 14 residues. The germline V gene has CDR1 SNHLY and CDR2 FYNNEI. Based on the CDR3 plus reference TRBV2 and TRBJ1-1, the full variable domain is EPEVTQTPSHQVTQMGQEVILRCVPISNHLYFYWYRQILGQKVEFLVSFYNNEISEKSEIFDDQFSVERPDGSNFTLKIRSTKLEDSAMYFCASVFQGMNTEAFFGQGTRLTVV.

This chain connects TRBV5-5 to TRBJ2-4; possibly TRBD1 for D (6 bases). CDR1 is SGHKS and CDR2 is YYEKEE in the germline V gene (reference sequence). V lost 0 bases, J lost 5 bases, and 6 bases lay in between. CDR3 length: 13 amino acids. The DNA of the CDR3 is TGTGCCAGCAGCTTGGCAGGGGAAAACATTCAGTACTTC. Translated: CASSLAGENIQYF. The full variable domain, with the rest looked up from reference TRBV5-5 and TRBJ2-4, is DAGVTQSPTHLIKTRGQQVTLRCSPISGHKSVSWYQQVLGQGPQFIFQYYEKEERGRGNFPDRFSARQFPNYSSELNVNALLLGDSALYLCASSLAGENIQYFGAGTRLSVL.

V gene TRBV28 combines with J gene TRBJ1-4, with TRBD1 identical over 8 bases. Unmatched junction bases numbered 8, after V lost 6 bases and J lost 5 bases. Per germline, CDR1 MDHEN and CDR2 SYDVKM. CDR3 length: 15 residues. The DNA of the CDR3 is TGTGCCAGCAGCGGGGCCGGGACAGGAAATGAAAAACTGTTTTTT. Its translation is CASSGAGTGNEKLFF.

V and J are TRBV2 and TRBJ1-4, with unresolved D. The CDR3 is made up of 14 amino acids. The V gene lost 2 bases and the J gene lost 6 bases, with 10 bases spanning the gap. The germline V gene has CDR1 SNHLY and CDR2 FYNNEI. The CDR3 loop reads CASSERVIDEKLFF. The CDR3 DNA follows: TGTGCCAGCAGTGAACGGGTTATTGATGAAAAACTGTTTTTT. Based on the CDR3 plus reference TRBV2 and TRBJ1-4, the full variable domain is EPEVTQTPSHQVTQMGQEVILRCVPISNHLYFYWYRQILGQKVEFLVSFYNNEISEKSEIFDDQFSVERPDGSNFTLKIRSTKLEDSAMYFCASSERVIDEKLFFGSGTQLSVL.

This clone was counted only a few times. The chain uses TRBV6-1 and TRBJ1-5, with D perhaps matching TRBD1 (5 bases). Trimming removed 4 bases at V and 5 bases at J, with 21 bases between. Germline lookup yields CDR1 MNHNS and CDR2 SASEGT. This CDR3 is built from 17 residues. The CDR3 sequence: CASSAVKGGRVHQPQHF. The DNA for the CDR3 is TGTGCCAGCAGTGCCGTGAAGGGCGGCAGGGTCCATCAGCCCCAGCATTTT.

CDR3 residues: CASSFQPTDTQYF. In DNA, the CDR3 is TGTGCCAGCAGTTTCCAGCCCACAGATACGCAGTATTTT. The chain has TRBV27 and TRBJ2-3; D is uncertain. CDR1 and CDR2 (germline): MNHEY, SMNVEV (reference sequence). V was shortened by 3 bases and J by 2 bases, with 6 bases between the two germline ends. The CDR3 is 13 residues long.